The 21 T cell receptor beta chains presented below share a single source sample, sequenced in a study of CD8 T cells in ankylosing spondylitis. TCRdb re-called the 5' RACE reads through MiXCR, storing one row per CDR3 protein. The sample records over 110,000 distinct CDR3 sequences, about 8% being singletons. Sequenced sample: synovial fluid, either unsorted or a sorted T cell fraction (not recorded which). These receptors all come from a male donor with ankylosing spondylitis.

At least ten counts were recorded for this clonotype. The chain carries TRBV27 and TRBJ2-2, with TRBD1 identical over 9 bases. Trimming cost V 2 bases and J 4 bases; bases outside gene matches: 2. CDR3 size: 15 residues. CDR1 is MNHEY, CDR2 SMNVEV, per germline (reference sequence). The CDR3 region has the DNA TGTGCCAGCAGTTTACGGGACAGGGCCACCGGGGAGCTGTTTTTT. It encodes CASSLRDRATGELFF.

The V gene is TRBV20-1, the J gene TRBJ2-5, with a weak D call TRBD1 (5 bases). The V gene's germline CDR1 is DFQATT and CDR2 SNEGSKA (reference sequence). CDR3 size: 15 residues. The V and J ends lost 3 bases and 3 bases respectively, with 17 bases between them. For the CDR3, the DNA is TGCAGTGCTAGGTCCCAGGGTCTAGGGGAAGAGACCCAGTACTTC. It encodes CSARSQGLGEETQYF.

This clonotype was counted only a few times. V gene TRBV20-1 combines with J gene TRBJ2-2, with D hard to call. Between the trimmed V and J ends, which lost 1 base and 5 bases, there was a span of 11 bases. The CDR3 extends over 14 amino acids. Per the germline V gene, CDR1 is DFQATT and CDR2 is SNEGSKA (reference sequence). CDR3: CSARGPLGTGELFF. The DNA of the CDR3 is TGCAGTGCTAGAGGCCCGCTAGGGACCGGGGAGCTGTTTTTT.

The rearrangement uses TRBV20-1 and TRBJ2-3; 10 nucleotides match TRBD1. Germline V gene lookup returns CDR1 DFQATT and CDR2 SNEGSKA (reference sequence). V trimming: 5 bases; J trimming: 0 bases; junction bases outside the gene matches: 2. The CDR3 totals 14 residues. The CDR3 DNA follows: TGCAGTGCTCGGACAGGGGGGAGCACAGATACGCAGTATTTT. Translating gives CSARTGGSTDTQYF.

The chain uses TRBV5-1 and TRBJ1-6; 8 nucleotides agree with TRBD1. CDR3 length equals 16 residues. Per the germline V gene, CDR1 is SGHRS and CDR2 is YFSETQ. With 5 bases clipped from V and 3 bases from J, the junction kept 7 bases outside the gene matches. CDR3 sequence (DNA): TGCGCCAGCAGAGCCGGACAGGGTAACTATAATTCACCCCTCCACTTT. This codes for CASRAGQGNYNSPLHF.

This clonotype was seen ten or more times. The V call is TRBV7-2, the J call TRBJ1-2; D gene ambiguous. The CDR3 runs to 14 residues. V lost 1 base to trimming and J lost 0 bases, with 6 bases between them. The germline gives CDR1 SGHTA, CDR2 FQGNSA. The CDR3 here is CASSLEPANYGYTF. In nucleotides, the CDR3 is TGTGCCAGCAGCTTAGAACCAGCTAACTATGGCTACACCTTC.

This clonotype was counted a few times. The CDR3 loop is CSAKRRLNSYEQYF. CDR3 bases: TGCAGTGCCAAGAGGCGACTCAACTCCTACGAGCAGTACTTC. This sequence joins TRBV20-1 and TRBJ2-7; D gene uncertain. Germline V gene sequence: CDR1 DFQATT, CDR2 SNEGSKA (reference sequence). The V and J ends lost 6 bases and 0 bases respectively, with 15 bases between them. There are 14 residues in the CDR3.

CDR3 sequence reads: CAISDTVLNTEAFF. The DNA of the CDR3 is TGTGCCATCAGTGACACAGTCCTGAACACTGAAGCTTTCTTT. The J gene is TRBJ1-1, the V gene TRBV10-3; D is unclear. Germline V gives CDR1 ENHRY, CDR2 SYGVKD. V shed 3 bases and J shed 0 bases, with 8 bases lying between them. The CDR3 runs to 14 residues.

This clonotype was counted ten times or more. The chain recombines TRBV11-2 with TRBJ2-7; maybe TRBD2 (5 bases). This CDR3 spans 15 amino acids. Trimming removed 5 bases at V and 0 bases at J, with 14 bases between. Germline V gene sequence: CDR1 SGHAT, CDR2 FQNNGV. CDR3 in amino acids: CASSPQDFYSYEQYF. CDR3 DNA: TGTGCCAGCAGCCCTCAGGACTTTTACTCCTACGAGCAGTACTTC. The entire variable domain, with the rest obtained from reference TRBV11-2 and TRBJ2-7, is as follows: EAGVAQSPRYKIIEKRQSVAFWCNPISGHATLYWYQQILGQGPKLLIQFQNNGVVDDSQLPKDRFSAERLKGVDSTLKIQPAKLEDSAVYLCASSPQDFYSYEQYFGPGTRLTVT.

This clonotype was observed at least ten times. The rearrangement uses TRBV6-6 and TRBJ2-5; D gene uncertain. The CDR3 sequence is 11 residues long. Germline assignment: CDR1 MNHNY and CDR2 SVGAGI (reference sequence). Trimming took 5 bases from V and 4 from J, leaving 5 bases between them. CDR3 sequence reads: CASSPSETQYF. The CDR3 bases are TGTGCCAGCAGTCCCTCAGAGACCCAGTACTTC.

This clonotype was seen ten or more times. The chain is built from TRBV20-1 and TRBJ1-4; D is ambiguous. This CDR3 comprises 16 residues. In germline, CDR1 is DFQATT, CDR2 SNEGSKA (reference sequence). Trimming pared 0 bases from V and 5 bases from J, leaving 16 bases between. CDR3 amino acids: CSARDGRRSSNEKLFF. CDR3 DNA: TGCAGTGCTAGAGATGGCAGGCGGAGCTCAAATGAAAAACTGTTTTTT.

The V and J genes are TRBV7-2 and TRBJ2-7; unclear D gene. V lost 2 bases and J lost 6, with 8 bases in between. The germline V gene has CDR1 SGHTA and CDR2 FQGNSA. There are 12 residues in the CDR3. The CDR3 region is CASSLNSGEQYF. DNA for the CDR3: TGTGCCAGCAGCTTAAACTCTGGCGAGCAGTACTTC.

CDR3 sequence: CASSQYPRPGSHEQYF. In nucleotides, the CDR3 is TGTGCCAGCAGCCAATACCCTAGACCGGGAAGCCACGAGCAGTACTTC. The chain is built from TRBV3-1 and TRBJ2-7, with TRBD2 as a possible D gene (5 bases). Trimming removed 2 bases from V and 5 bases from J, with 19 bases in between. The CDR3 consists of 16 residues. Germline CDR1 LGHDT, CDR2 YNNKEL (reference sequence).

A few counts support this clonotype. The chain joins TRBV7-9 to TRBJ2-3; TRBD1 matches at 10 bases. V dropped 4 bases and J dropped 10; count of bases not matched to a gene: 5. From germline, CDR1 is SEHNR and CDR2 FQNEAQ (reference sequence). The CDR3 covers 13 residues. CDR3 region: CASSSGTGDPQYF. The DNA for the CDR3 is TGTGCCAGCAGCTCAGGGACAGGGGACCCGCAGTATTTT.

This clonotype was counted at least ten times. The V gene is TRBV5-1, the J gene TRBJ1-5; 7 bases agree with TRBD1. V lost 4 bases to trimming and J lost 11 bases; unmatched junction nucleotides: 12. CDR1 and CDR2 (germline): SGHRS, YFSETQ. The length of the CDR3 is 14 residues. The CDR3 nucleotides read TGCGCCAGCAGCCCATGGGGGCAGGGGGAAGCCCAGCATTTT. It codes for CASSPWGQGEAQHF. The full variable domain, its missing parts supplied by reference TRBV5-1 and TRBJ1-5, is KAGVTQTPRYLIKTRGQQVTLSCSPISGHRSVSWYQQTPGQGLQFLFEYFSETQRNKGNFPGRFSGRQFSNSRSEMNVSTLELGDSALYLCASSPWGQGEAQHFGDGTRLSIL.

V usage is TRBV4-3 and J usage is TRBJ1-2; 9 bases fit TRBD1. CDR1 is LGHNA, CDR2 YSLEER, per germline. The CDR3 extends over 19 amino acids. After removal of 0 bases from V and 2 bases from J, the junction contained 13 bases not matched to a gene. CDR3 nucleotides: TGCGCCAGCAGCCAAGATTTCCCCCAGACAGGGGGTCCGAACTATGGCTACACCTTC. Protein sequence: CASSQDFPQTGGPNYGYTF.

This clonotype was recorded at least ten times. DNA for the CDR3: TGTGCCAGCAGCCCCGAACTAGCGGGAGTATGGGAGACCCAGTACTTC. The encoded protein is CASSPELAGVWETQYF. V gene TRBV3-1 combines with J gene TRBJ2-5; 11 bases match TRBD2. The CDR3 has 16 amino acids. Germline V gene lookup returns CDR1 LGHDT and CDR2 YNNKEL (reference sequence). V lost 4 bases to trimming and J lost 5 bases; unmatched junction nucleotides: 9.

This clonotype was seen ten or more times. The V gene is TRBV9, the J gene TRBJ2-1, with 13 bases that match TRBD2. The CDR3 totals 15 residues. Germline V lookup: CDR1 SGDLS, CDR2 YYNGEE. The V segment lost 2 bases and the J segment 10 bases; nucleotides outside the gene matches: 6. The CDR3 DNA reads TGTGCCAGCAGCGTGGCGGGACTAGCGGGAACGGAGCAGTTCTTC. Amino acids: CASSVAGLAGTEQFF.

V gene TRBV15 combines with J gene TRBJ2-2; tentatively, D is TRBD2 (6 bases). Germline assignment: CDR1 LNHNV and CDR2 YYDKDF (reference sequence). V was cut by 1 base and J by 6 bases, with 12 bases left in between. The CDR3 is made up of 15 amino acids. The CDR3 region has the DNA TGTGCCACCAGCAGAGTTCTCCCGGGGGCCGGGGAGCTGTTTTTT. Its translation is CATSRVLPGAGELFF.

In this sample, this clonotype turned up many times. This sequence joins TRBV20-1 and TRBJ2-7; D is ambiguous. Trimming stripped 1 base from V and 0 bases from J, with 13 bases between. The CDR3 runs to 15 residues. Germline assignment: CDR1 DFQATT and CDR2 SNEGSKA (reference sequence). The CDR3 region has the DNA TGCAGTGCTAGAGCTTCGACACCGAGCTCCTACGAGCAGTACTTC. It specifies CSARASTPSSYEQYF.

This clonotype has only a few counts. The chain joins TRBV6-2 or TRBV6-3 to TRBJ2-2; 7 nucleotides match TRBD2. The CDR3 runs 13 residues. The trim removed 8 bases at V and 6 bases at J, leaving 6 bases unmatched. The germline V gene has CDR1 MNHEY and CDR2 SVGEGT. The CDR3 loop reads CASQRGTAGELFF. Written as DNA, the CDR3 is TGTGCCAGCCAGCGGGGCACCGCCGGGGAGCTGTTTTTT.